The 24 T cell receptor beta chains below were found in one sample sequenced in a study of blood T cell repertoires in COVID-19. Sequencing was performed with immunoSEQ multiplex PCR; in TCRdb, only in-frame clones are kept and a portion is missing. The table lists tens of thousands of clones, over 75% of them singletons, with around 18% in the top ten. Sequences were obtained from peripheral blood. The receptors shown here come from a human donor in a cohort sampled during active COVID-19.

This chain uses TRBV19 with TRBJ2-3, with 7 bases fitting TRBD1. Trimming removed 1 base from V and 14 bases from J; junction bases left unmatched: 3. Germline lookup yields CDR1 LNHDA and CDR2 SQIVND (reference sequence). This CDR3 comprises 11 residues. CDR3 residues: CASSIAGDRYF. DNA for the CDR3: TGTGCCAGTAGTATAGCCGGGGACAGGTATTTT. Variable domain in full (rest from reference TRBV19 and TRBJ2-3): DGGITQSPKYLFRKEGQNVTLSCEQNLNHDAMYWYRQDPGQGLRLIYYSQIVNDFQKGDIAEGYSVSREKKESFPLTVTSAQKNPTAFYLCASSIAGDRYFGPGTRLTVL.

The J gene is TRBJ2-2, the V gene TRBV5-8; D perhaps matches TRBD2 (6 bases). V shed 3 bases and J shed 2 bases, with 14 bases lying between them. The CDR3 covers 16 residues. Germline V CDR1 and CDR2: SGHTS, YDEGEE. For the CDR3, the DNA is TGTGCCAGCAGCTACCCCGGGACTTCCAACACCGGGGAGCTGTTTTTT. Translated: CASSYPGTSNTGELFF.

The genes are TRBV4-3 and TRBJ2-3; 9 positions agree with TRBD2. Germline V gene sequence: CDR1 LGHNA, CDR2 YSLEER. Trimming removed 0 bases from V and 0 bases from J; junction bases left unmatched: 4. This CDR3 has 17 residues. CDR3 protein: CASSQEPAGGSTDTQYF. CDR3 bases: TGCGCCAGCAGCCAAGAACCAGCGGGGGGAAGCACAGATACGCAGTATTTT.

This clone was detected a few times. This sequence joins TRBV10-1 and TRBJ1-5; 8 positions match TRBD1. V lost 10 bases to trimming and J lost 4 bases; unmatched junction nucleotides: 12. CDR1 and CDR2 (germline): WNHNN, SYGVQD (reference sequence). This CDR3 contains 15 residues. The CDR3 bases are TGCGCCACCTACTCCCGACAGGGGTGGAATCAGCCCCAGCATTTT. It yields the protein CATYSRQGWNQPQHF.

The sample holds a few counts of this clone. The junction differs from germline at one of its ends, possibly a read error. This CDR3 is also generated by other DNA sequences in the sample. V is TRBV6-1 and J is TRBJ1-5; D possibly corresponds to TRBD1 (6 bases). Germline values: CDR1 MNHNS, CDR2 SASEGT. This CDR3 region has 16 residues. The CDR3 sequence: CASSEAGHYSNQPQHF. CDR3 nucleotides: TGTGCCAGCAGCGAAGCGGGACACTATAGCAATCAGCCCCAGCATTTT.

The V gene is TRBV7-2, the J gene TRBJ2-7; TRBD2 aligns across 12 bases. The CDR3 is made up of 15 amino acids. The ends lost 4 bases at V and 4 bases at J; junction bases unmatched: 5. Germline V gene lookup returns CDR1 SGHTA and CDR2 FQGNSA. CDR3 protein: CASSWVTSGGYEQYF. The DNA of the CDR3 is TGTGCCAGCAGCTGGGTGACTAGCGGGGGTTACGAGCAGTACTTC.

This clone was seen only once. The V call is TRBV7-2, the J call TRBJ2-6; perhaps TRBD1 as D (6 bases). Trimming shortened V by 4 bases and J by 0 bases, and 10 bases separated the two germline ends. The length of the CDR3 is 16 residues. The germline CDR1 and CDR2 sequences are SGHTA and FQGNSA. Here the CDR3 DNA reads TGTGCCAGCAGCTCGGGACACGGCTCTGGGGCCAACGTCCTGACTTTC. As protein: CASSSGHGSGANVLTF.

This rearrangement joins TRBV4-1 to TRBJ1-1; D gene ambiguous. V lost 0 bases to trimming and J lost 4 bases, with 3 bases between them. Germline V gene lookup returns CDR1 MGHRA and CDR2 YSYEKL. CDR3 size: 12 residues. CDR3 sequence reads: CASSQDSTEAFF. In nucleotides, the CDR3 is TGCGCCAGCAGCCAAGATAGCACTGAAGCTTTCTTT.

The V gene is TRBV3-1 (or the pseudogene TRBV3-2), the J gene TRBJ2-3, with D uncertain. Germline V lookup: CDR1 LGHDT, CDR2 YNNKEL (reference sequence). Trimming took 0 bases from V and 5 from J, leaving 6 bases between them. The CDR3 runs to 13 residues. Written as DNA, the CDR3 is TGTGCCAGCAGCCAAGATGAGCGAGATACGCAGTATTTT. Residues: CASSQDERDTQYF.

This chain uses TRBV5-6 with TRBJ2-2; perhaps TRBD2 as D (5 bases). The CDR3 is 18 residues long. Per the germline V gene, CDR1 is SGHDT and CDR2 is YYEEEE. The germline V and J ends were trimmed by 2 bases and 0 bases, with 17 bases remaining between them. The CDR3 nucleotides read TGTGCCAGCAGCTTTTCTGTAACTAGACGTCCGAACACCGGGGAGCTGTTTTTT. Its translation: CASSFSVTRRPNTGELFF.

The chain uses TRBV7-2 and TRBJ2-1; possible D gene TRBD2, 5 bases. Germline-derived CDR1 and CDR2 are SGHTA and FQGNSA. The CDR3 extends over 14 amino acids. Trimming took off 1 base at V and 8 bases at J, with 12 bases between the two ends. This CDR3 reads CASSLERGRYEQFF. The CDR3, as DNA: TGTGCCAGCAGCTTAGAACGGGGTCGGTATGAGCAGTTCTTC.

The CDR3 spells CASSQEGGRGNNSPLHF. The DNA of the CDR3 is TGCGCCAGCAGCCAAGAAGGAGGCAGGGGCAATAATTCACCCCTCCACTTT. The gene calls are TRBV4-3 and TRBJ1-6; D is possibly TRBD1 (6 bases). Germline values: CDR1 LGHNA, CDR2 YSLEER. There are 17 residues in the CDR3. V was trimmed by 0 bases and J by 5 bases, leaving 14 bases between them.

This CDR3 is CAGQTNEKLFF. The CDR3 DNA reads as TGTGCCGGGCAAACTAATGAAAAACTGTTTTTT. The chain uses TRBV7-9 and TRBJ1-4; D is uncertain. There are 11 residues in the CDR3. With 11 bases removed from V and 1 base from J, the gap between germline ends came to 5 bases. CDR1 SEHNR and CDR2 FQNEAQ come from the germline V gene (reference sequence).

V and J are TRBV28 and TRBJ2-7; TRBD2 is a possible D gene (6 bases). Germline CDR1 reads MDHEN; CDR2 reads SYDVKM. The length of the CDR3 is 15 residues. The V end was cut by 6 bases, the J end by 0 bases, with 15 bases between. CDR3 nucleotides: TGTGCCAGCAGCCCTTGGGGCGGGGACTCCTACGAGCAGTACTTC. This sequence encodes CASSPWGGDSYEQYF.

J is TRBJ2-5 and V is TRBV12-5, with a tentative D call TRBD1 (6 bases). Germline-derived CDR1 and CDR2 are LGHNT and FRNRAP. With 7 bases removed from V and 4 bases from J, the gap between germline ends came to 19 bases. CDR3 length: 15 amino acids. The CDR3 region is CASAPGQGMGETQYF. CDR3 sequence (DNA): TGTGCTAGTGCCCCGGGACAAGGGATGGGAGAGACCCAGTACTTC.

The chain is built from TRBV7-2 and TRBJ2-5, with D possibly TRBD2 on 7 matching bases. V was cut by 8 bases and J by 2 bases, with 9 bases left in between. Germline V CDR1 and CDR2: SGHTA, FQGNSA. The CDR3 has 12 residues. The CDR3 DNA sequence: TGTGCCAGCGGGGGGGCACAAGAGACCCAGTACTTC. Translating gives CASGGAQETQYF.

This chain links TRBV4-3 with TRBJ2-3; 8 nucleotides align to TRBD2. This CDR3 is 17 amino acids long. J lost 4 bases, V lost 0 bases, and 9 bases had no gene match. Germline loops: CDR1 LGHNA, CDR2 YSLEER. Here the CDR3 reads CASSQDVARGVADTQYF. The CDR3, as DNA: TGCGCCAGCAGCCAAGATGTTGCGCGGGGGGTTGCAGATACGCAGTATTTT.

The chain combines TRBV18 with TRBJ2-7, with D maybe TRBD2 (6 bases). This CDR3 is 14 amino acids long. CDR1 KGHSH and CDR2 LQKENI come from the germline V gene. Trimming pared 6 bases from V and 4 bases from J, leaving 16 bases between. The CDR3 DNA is TGTGCCAGCTCCCGGGTCCAGGGAGGTTACGAGCAGTACTTC. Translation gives CASSRVQGGYEQYF.

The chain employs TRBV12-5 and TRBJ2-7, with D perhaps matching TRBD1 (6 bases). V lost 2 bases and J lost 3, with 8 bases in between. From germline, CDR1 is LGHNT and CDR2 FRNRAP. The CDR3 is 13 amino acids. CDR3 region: CASGLPGVYEQYF. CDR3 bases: TGTGCTAGTGGTTTGCCAGGGGTCTACGAGCAGTACTTC. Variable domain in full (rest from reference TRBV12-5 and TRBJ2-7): DARVTQTPRHKVTEMGQEVTMRCQPILGHNTVFWYRQTMMQGLELLAYFRNRAPLDDSGMPKDRFSAEMPDATLATLKIQPSEPRDSAVYFCASGLPGVYEQYFGPGTRLTVT.

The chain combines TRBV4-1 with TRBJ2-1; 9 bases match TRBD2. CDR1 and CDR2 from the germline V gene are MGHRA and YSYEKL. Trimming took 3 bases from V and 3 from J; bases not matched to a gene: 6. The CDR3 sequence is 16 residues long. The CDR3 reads CASSQEGTSYYNEQFF. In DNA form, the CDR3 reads TGCGCCAGCAGCCAGGAAGGGACTAGCTACTACAATGAGCAGTTCTTC.

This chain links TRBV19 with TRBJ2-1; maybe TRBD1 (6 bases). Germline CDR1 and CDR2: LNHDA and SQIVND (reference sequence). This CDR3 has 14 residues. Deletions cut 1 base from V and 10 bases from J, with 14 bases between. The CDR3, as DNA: TGTGCCAGTAGTATAGGGAAGGGGGTGACCGAGCAGTTCTTC. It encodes CASSIGKGVTEQFF.

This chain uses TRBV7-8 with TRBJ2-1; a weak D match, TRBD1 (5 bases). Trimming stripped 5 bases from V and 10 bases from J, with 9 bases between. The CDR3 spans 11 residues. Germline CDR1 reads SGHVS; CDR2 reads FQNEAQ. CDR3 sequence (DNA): TGTGCCAGCAGCCAACAGGAGGAGCAGTTCTTC. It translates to CASSQQEEQFF.

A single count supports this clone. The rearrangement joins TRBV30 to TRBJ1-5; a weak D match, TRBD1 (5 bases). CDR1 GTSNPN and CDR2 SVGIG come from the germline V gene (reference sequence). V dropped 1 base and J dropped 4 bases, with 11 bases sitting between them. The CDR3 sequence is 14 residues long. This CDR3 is CAWSGSTENQPQHF. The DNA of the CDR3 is TGTGCCTGGAGTGGCTCGACAGAGAATCAGCCCCAGCATTTT.

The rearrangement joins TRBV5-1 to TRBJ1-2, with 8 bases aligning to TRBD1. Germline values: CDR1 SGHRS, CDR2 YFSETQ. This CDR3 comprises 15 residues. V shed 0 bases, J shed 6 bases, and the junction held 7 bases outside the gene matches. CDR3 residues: CASSLDSGGADGYTF. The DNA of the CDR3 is TGCGCCAGCAGCTTGGATTCAGGGGGCGCGGATGGCTACACCTTC.